This TCR beta chain was captured in a study of CD8+ T cells in alopecia areata. The wider study: Treated patients were dosed with oral tofacitinib, taking 5 to 10 mg twice daily. Study-wide results and caveats: Higher clonality than in normal scalp was seen in lesional scalp, especially alopecia totalis/universalis. Only one nonresponder was present, which leaves the link between baseline CD8+ expansion and response uncertain. Scalp and blood retained many expanded lesional clones during tofacitinib.

The sample holds a few counts of this clone. Antigen specificity is unknown. Treatment: oral pan-JAK inhibitor, 5-10 mg twice daily. Extraction of RNA preceded its reverse transcription into cDNA, which served as the sequencing template. The protocol was immunoSEQ multiplex PCR, while the TCRdb copy is restricted to in-frame clones and leaves out a portion. This sample carries 200,000 to 250,000 clones, 30% to 40% of them seen once, and the ten largest clones take around 0.48%. CDR1 and CDR2 from the germline V gene are KGHSH and LQKENI. The V segment lost 5 bases and the J segment 4 bases; nucleotides outside the gene matches: 7. The CDR3 length is 17 residues.

The source material was CD4+ T cells sorted from blood, sampled around week 31, from a patient treated with tofacitinib. This receptor was identified in a human donor with alopecia areata. The chain combines TRBV18 with TRBJ2-2; 13 bases are a match to TRBD2. CDR3 amino acids: CASSSTSGRAVTGELFF. CDR3 in DNA: TGTGCCAGCTCATCAACTAGCGGGAGGGCCGTCACCGGGGAGCTGTTTTTT.